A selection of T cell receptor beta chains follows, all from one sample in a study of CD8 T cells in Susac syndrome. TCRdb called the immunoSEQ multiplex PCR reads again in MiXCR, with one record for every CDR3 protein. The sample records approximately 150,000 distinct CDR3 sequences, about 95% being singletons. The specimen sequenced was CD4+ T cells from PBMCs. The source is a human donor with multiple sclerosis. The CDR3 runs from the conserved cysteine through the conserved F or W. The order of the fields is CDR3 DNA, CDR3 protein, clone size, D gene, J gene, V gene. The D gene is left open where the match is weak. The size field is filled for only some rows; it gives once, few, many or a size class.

CDR3nt: TGTGCCAGCAGCTTTCGGGTTACCGGGGAGCTGTTTTTT; CDR3aa: CASSFRVTGELFF; abundance: once; d_gene: -; j_gene: TRBJ2-2; v_gene: TRBV7-2
CDR3nt: TGTGCCAGCAGCTTATACCCCAGGAGGGACTCAACCTACGAGCAGTACTTC; CDR3aa: CASSLYPRRDSTYEQYF; abundance: -; d_gene: -; j_gene: TRBJ2-7; v_gene: TRBV7-9
CDR3nt: TGTGCCAGCATAGGAGGTATCACCGGGGAGCTGTTTTTT; CDR3aa: CASIGGITGELFF; abundance: -; d_gene: -; j_gene: TRBJ2-2; v_gene: TRBV7-9
CDR3nt: TGCGCCAGCAGCTTGACAGCTACAGGCCAAGCTTTCTTT; CDR3aa: CASSLTATGQAFF; abundance: -; d_gene: -; j_gene: TRBJ1-1; v_gene: TRBV5-1
CDR3nt: TGTGCCACCAGTGATTTAGGGACAGGTTTTAGCACAGATACGCAGTATTTT; CDR3aa: CATSDLGTGFSTDTQYF; abundance: -; d_gene: TRBD1; j_gene: TRBJ2-3; v_gene: TRBV24-1
CDR3nt: TGCAGTGCTAGAGATCAGGCTAGCGGGAGATCCTACAATGAGCAGTTCTTC; CDR3aa: CSARDQASGRSYNEQFF; abundance: -; d_gene: TRBD2; j_gene: TRBJ2-1; v_gene: TRBV20-1
CDR3nt: TGTGCCAGCAGTCCCGGGGGTCTTGGGGCCAACGTCCTGACTTTC; CDR3aa: CASSPGGLGANVLTF; abundance: once; d_gene: -; j_gene: TRBJ2-6; v_gene: TRBV12-3/TRBV12-4
CDR3nt: TGTGCCAGCAGTCGTCCAGGGGTAGATACGCAGTATTTT; CDR3aa: CASSRPGVDTQYF; abundance: -; d_gene: -; j_gene: TRBJ2-3; v_gene: TRBV2
CDR3nt: TGTGCCAGCAGGGATACAGGGAGGGCCAAAAACATTCAGTACTTC; CDR3aa: CASRDTGRAKNIQYF; abundance: -; d_gene: -; j_gene: TRBJ2-4; v_gene: TRBV7-9
CDR3nt: TGCGCCAGCAGCCCGGTTGGGCCCTATGGCTACACCTTC; CDR3aa: CASSPVGPYGYTF; abundance: -; d_gene: -; j_gene: TRBJ1-2; v_gene: TRBV5-1
CDR3nt: TGCAGCGTTGTGCCGGGACTAGCCACCGGGGAGCTGTTTTTT; CDR3aa: CSVVPGLATGELFF; abundance: -; d_gene: TRBD2; j_gene: TRBJ2-2; v_gene: TRBV29-1
CDR3nt: TGCGCCAGCAGCCAAGAGCAGGGAACCCCCCGCGAGCAGTACTTC; CDR3aa: CASSQEQGTPREQYF; abundance: -; d_gene: -; j_gene: TRBJ2-7; v_gene: TRBV4-1
CDR3nt: TGTGCCAGCAACGGACAGGGGAGCGAGCAGTACTTC; CDR3aa: CASNGQGSEQYF; abundance: -; d_gene: TRBD1; j_gene: TRBJ2-7; v_gene: TRBV7-9
CDR3nt: TGTGCCAGCTCACCGGGAGGGTTCATCGACACTGAAGCTTTCTTT; CDR3aa: CASSPGGFIDTEAFF; abundance: -; d_gene: -; j_gene: TRBJ1-1; v_gene: TRBV18
CDR3nt: TGTGCCAGCAGCTTGTCCCGGGTTGACGAGCAGTACTTC; CDR3aa: CASSLSRVDEQYF; abundance: -; d_gene: -; j_gene: TRBJ2-7; v_gene: TRBV7-2
CDR3nt: TGTGCCAGCACAAACCCACCAACCTACGAGCAGTACTTC; CDR3aa: CASTNPPTYEQYF; abundance: -; d_gene: -; j_gene: TRBJ2-7; v_gene: TRBV6-6
CDR3nt: TGCAGCGTTCGGGCGGGTACCTACGAGCAGTACTTC; CDR3aa: CSVRAGTYEQYF; abundance: -; d_gene: -; j_gene: TRBJ2-7; v_gene: TRBV29-1
CDR3nt: TGCAGCGTTGGACAGGACACTAGGAACACTGAAGCTTTCTTT; CDR3aa: CSVGQDTRNTEAFF; abundance: -; d_gene: -; j_gene: TRBJ1-1; v_gene: TRBV29-1
CDR3nt: TGCAGCGTCTACGGCCCGACGATACAGACGCGCACAGATACGCAGTATTTT; CDR3aa: CSVYGPTIQTRTDTQYF; abundance: -; d_gene: -; j_gene: TRBJ2-3; v_gene: TRBV29-1
CDR3nt: TGTGCCAGCAGCCCCCGGGCCGATATAGATGGCTACACCTTC; CDR3aa: CASSPRADIDGYTF; abundance: -; d_gene: -; j_gene: TRBJ1-2; v_gene: TRBV7-3
CDR3nt: TGCGCCAGCAGCCACTTTCAATCAGCGGGAGGGCCTTTCGAGCAGTACTTC; CDR3aa: CASSHFQSAGGPFEQYF; abundance: once; d_gene: TRBD2; j_gene: TRBJ2-7; v_gene: TRBV4-1
CDR3nt: TGTGCCAGCAGTTCCTACGGCACAGATACGCAGTATTTT; CDR3aa: CASSSYGTDTQYF; abundance: once; d_gene: -; j_gene: TRBJ2-3; v_gene: TRBV27
CDR3nt: TGCAGTGCTAGAGGAGGGTTAGCCAAAAACATTCAGTACTTC; CDR3aa: CSARGGLAKNIQYF; abundance: -; d_gene: -; j_gene: TRBJ2-4; v_gene: TRBV20-1
CDR3nt: TGTGCCAGCAGTGAGGCGGCAGGCCGAGGGACCGGGGAGCTGTTTTTT; CDR3aa: CASSEAAGRGTGELFF; abundance: once; d_gene: -; j_gene: TRBJ2-2; v_gene: TRBV2
CDR3nt: TGCAGTGCTAGCCGACTAGCGGGGGGCGTTGAGCAGTACTTC; CDR3aa: CSASRLAGGVEQYF; abundance: -; d_gene: TRBD2; j_gene: TRBJ2-7; v_gene: TRBV20-1
CDR3nt: TGTGCCAGCAGCGGACAGGGAAGGTGGAACACTGAAGCTTTCTTT; CDR3aa: CASSGQGRWNTEAFF; abundance: once; d_gene: TRBD1; j_gene: TRBJ1-1; v_gene: TRBV27
CDR3nt: TGTGCCAGCAGCCAATCACAGGGTCGGGGCAATGAGCAGTTCTTC; CDR3aa: CASSQSQGRGNEQFF; abundance: -; d_gene: -; j_gene: TRBJ2-1; v_gene: TRBV3-1
CDR3nt: TGTGCCAGTAGTATCTATGAGGGAAATCAGCCCCAGCATTTT; CDR3aa: CASSIYEGNQPQHF; abundance: -; d_gene: -; j_gene: TRBJ1-5; v_gene: TRBV19
CDR3nt: TGTGCCAGCAGCCACCACCGGAGGGGGTCTGAAGCTTTCTTT; CDR3aa: CASSHHRRGSEAFF; abundance: -; d_gene: -; j_gene: TRBJ1-1; v_gene: TRBV3-1
CDR3nt: TGCAGTGTTGATACGACAGGGCAGGGTCAGCCCCAGCATTTT; CDR3aa: CSVDTTGQGQPQHF; abundance: -; d_gene: TRBD1; j_gene: TRBJ1-5; v_gene: TRBV20-1
CDR3nt: TGTGCCAGCAGTCCCCGGACAGGTAGAGCTGGGGCCAACGTCCTGACTTTC; CDR3aa: CASSPRTGRAGANVLTF; abundance: -; d_gene: TRBD1; j_gene: TRBJ2-6; v_gene: TRBV12-3/TRBV12-4
CDR3nt: TGTGCCAGCAGCCTGACTAGCGGGAGGTCCGAGCAGTACTTC; CDR3aa: CASSLTSGRSEQYF; abundance: -; d_gene: TRBD2; j_gene: TRBJ2-7; v_gene: TRBV3-1
CDR3nt: TGCAGTGCTAGTGACGTCCCTAGAACCCAGGGTCAGCCCCAGCATTTT; CDR3aa: CSASDVPRTQGQPQHF; abundance: -; d_gene: -; j_gene: TRBJ1-5; v_gene: TRBV20-1
CDR3nt: TGTGCCACCAGTCGGGAGTCTGGGGCCAACGTCCTGACTTTC; CDR3aa: CATSRESGANVLTF; abundance: -; d_gene: -; j_gene: TRBJ2-6; v_gene: TRBV24-1
CDR3nt: TGTGCCAGCAGCCAAGTTCCAGACACTGAAGCTTTCTTT; CDR3aa: CASSQVPDTEAFF; abundance: -; d_gene: -; j_gene: TRBJ1-1; v_gene: TRBV3-1
CDR3nt: TGTGCCACCAGTGAAACCGGGACAGGGAGGTCAGATACGCAGTATTTT; CDR3aa: CATSETGTGRSDTQYF; abundance: -; d_gene: TRBD1; j_gene: TRBJ2-3; v_gene: TRBV24-1
CDR3nt: TGCGCCAGCAGCTTGTCAGGTCCGCCGAACACTGAAGCTTTCTTT; CDR3aa: CASSLSGPPNTEAFF; abundance: -; d_gene: -; j_gene: TRBJ1-1; v_gene: TRBV5-1
CDR3nt: TGTGCCAGCAGCAGGGCGATCGGCACAGATACGCAGTATTTT; CDR3aa: CASSRAIGTDTQYF; abundance: -; d_gene: -; j_gene: TRBJ2-3; v_gene: TRBV2
CDR3nt: TGTGCCAGCAGCGAACCAGGGGCACGGGAGACCCAGTACTTC; CDR3aa: CASSEPGARETQYF; abundance: -; d_gene: -; j_gene: TRBJ2-5; v_gene: TRBV28
CDR3nt: TGTGCCACCGACCCGGGACAGGGGGTAAACATTCAGTACTTC; CDR3aa: CATDPGQGVNIQYF; abundance: -; d_gene: TRBD1; j_gene: TRBJ2-4; v_gene: TRBV15
CDR3nt: TGCAGTGCTAGGCCCAGGGAAGAGACCCAGTACTTC; CDR3aa: CSARPREETQYF; abundance: -; d_gene: -; j_gene: TRBJ2-5; v_gene: TRBV20-1
CDR3nt: TGTGCCAGCAGGCGCGGGACTCTGGAACACGAGCAGTACTTC; CDR3aa: CASRRGTLEHEQYF; abundance: -; d_gene: -; j_gene: TRBJ2-7; v_gene: TRBV28
CDR3nt: TGTGCCAGCAAGGAATTCAACTATGGCTACACCTTC; CDR3aa: CASKEFNYGYTF; abundance: -; d_gene: -; j_gene: TRBJ1-2; v_gene: TRBV6-2/TRBV6-3
CDR3nt: TGCAGCGTTCGGACAGGGCAGAACGCTTTCTTT; CDR3aa: CSVRTGQNAFF; abundance: -; d_gene: TRBD1; j_gene: TRBJ1-1; v_gene: TRBV29-1